This passage covers 23 T cell receptor beta chains from one sample sequenced in a study of cytomegalovirus exposure and HLA in healthy donors. Primers: 60 Vbeta forward and 13 Jbeta reverse. Sequenced by immunoSEQ multiplex PCR; TCRdb stores in-frame clones only, minus some. The table lists 100,000 to 150,000 clones. Sequenced material: PBMCs. Source of these receptors: a man aged 35-49 years in good health and CMV-seronegative.

V is TRBV19 and J is TRBJ1-2; possible D gene TRBD1, 5 bases. Trimming pared 6 bases from V and 6 bases from J, leaving 14 bases between. CDR3 size: 13 residues. Germline values: CDR1 LNHDA, CDR2 SQIVND (reference sequence). Written as DNA, the CDR3 is TGTGCCAGTAGCCTCGCCAGGGATAATGGCTACACCTTC. Translation gives CASSLARDNGYTF.

V gene TRBV5-1 combines with J gene TRBJ2-3; 7 bases agree with TRBD1. V trimming: 7 bases; J trimming: 2 bases; junction bases outside the gene matches: 13. Germline V gives CDR1 SGHRS, CDR2 YFSETQ. CDR3 length equals 16 residues. This chain's CDR3 is CASAWDPTGNTDTQYF. The CDR3 coding sequence is TGCGCCAGCGCTTGGGACCCGACAGGGAACACAGATACGCAGTATTTT.

The rearrangement uses TRBV6-5 and TRBJ2-3; 7 bases fit TRBD2. Germline CDR1 is MNHEY and CDR2 is SVGAGI. The CDR3 runs to 16 residues. Trimming at V came to 0 bases and at J to 4 bases, leaving 7 bases not matched to a gene. Here the CDR3 reads CASSYSGGSPADTQYF. The CDR3 nucleotides are TGTGCCAGCAGTTACTCTGGCGGGAGTCCCGCAGATACGCAGTATTTT.

J is TRBJ2-6 and V is TRBV13; D is possibly TRBD1 (6 bases). Germline V CDR1 and CDR2: PRHDT, FYEKMQ (reference sequence). Trimming took 6 bases from V and 4 from J, leaving 13 bases between them. The length of the CDR3 is 15 residues. The CDR3 protein is CASRGDNTGANVLTF. As DNA, the CDR3 is TGTGCCAGCAGGGGGGACAATACCGGGGCCAACGTCCTGACTTTC.

This chain joins TRBV5-1 and TRBJ1-2; tentatively, D is TRBD1 (6 bases). V was pared by 3 bases and J by 8 bases, with 14 bases between. Germline V gene data show CDR1 as SGHRS and CDR2 as YFSETQ. The length of the CDR3 is 13 residues. Written as DNA, the CDR3 is TGCGCCAGCAGCTCCCAGGGGACGGGAGGCTACACCTTC. Amino acid sequence: CASSSQGTGGYTF.

This sequence joins TRBV10-3 and TRBJ2-2; possibly TRBD2 for D (7 bases). CDR1 is ENHRY, CDR2 SYGVKD, per germline. Trimming shortened V by 4 bases and J by 1 base, and 19 bases separated the two germline ends. The CDR3 consists of 18 residues. In DNA form, the CDR3 reads TGTGCCATCAGTGCGGGAGCGGGGCAGGGGCAGAACACCGGGGAGCTGTTTTTT. This codes for CAISAGAGQGQNTGELFF.

The rearrangement links TRBV11-2 to TRBJ2-1; 9 positions match TRBD2. This CDR3 is 15 amino acids long. Germline-derived CDR1 and CDR2 are SGHAT and FQNNGV. Trimming took 2 bases from V and 8 from J; bases not matched to a gene: 7. CDR3: CASSLYRTSVDEQFF. For the CDR3, the DNA is TGTGCCAGCAGCTTATATCGGACTAGCGTCGATGAGCAGTTCTTC. Looking up the rest from reference TRBV11-2 and TRBJ2-1 gives the full variable domain: EAGVAQSPRYKIIEKRQSVAFWCNPISGHATLYWYQQILGQGPKLLIQFQNNGVVDDSQLPKDRFSAERLKGVDSTLKIQPAKLEDSAVYLCASSLYRTSVDEQFFGPGTRLTVL.

The chain combines TRBV19 with TRBJ1-2; perhaps TRBD1 as D (5 bases). CDR1 LNHDA and CDR2 SQIVND come from the germline V gene (reference sequence). There are 15 residues in the CDR3. Deletions cut 5 bases from V and 8 bases from J, with 21 bases between. CDR3 protein: CASSSTGFPRGGYTF. CDR3 sequence (DNA): TGTGCCAGTAGTTCCACCGGGTTTCCAAGGGGCGGCTACACCTTC.

The rearrangement joins TRBV6-5 to TRBJ1-1; the D is unclear. This CDR3 is 14 amino acids long. The V and J ends lost 0 bases and 5 bases respectively, with 10 bases between them. Germline V gene data show CDR1 as MNHEY and CDR2 as SVGAGI. The DNA for the CDR3 is TGTGCCAGCAGTTACTCGATCCTGAGGACTGAAGCTTTCTTT. It is translated as CASSYSILRTEAFF.

The chain has TRBV7-9 and TRBJ2-2; D might be TRBD1 (5 bases). CDR1 is SEHNR and CDR2 is FQNEAQ in the germline V gene (reference sequence). Between the trimmed V and J ends, which lost 4 bases and 5 bases, there was a span of 8 bases. CDR3 size: 13 residues. CDR3 nucleotides: TGTGCCAGCAGCTCAGGGTGGACCGGGGAGCTGTTTTTT. Translation: CASSSGWTGELFF.

The rearrangement uses TRBV6-6 and TRBJ2-7; D remains ambiguous. Germline V gene sequence: CDR1 MNHNY, CDR2 SVGAGI (reference sequence). There are 15 residues in the CDR3. V lost 2 bases, J lost 0 bases, and 11 bases lay in between. CDR3 coding DNA: TGTGCCAGCAGTTACGGTCGGTCTGTCTCCTACGAGCAGTACTTC. Translating gives CASSYGRSVSYEQYF.

CDR3 nucleotides: TGTGCCAGCAGAACCTCCTGGACAGGAACTAACTATGGCTACACCTTC. As protein: CASRTSWTGTNYGYTF. This sequence joins TRBV28 and TRBJ1-2; 7 bases line up with TRBD1. This CDR3 contains 16 residues. Germline V gives CDR1 MDHEN, CDR2 SYDVKM. With 6 bases clipped from V and 0 bases from J, the junction kept 10 bases outside the gene matches.

The chain uses TRBV5-1 and TRBJ1-4, with 9 bases lining up with TRBD1. Trimming removed 0 bases from V and 8 bases from J; junction bases left unmatched: 5. The CDR3 is 15 amino acids. The V gene's germline CDR1 is SGHRS and CDR2 YFSETQ. The DNA of the CDR3 is TGCGCCAGCAGCTTGGCCGGGACAGGGACCGAAAAACTGTTTTTT. Translated, it gives CASSLAGTGTEKLFF.

This rearrangement joins TRBV7-2 to TRBJ1-4, with D possibly matching TRBD1 (5 bases). Trimming took 1 base from V and 5 from J, leaving 11 bases between them. CDR1 and CDR2 from the germline V gene are SGHTA and FQGNSA. The CDR3 is made up of 15 amino acids. The DNA for the CDR3 is TGTGCCAGCAGCTTAGAGTCCGGGGGAAATGAAAAACTGTTTTTT. This encodes CASSLESGGNEKLFF.

The chain recombines TRBV6-5 with TRBJ1-3, with D possibly matching TRBD1 (5 bases). The CDR3 loop spans 14 amino acids. Per the germline V gene, CDR1 is MNHEY and CDR2 is SVGAGI. Trimming stripped 7 bases from V and 0 bases from J, with 10 bases between. Here the CDR3 reads CASTGGTSGNTIYF. The CDR3 coding sequence is TGTGCCAGCACGGGGGGGACCTCTGGAAACACCATATATTTT.

The V and J genes are TRBV28 and TRBJ1-3; TRBD1 aligns across 10 bases. The CDR3 is 15 amino acids. The germline V gene has CDR1 MDHEN and CDR2 SYDVKM. The junction had 4 bases not matched to a gene; V was cut back by 6 bases and J by 2 bases. This CDR3 is CASRGTGAAGNTIYF. The CDR3 coding sequence is TGTGCCAGCAGGGGGACAGGGGCGGCTGGAAACACCATATATTTT.

The chain carries TRBV11-1 and TRBJ2-1, with TRBD2 as a possible D gene (7 bases). V was clipped by 6 bases and J by 10 bases, with 25 bases between them. Germline V gene data show CDR1 as SGHAT and CDR2 as FQDESV (reference sequence). This CDR3 comprises 16 residues. The CDR3 bases are TGTGCCAGCAGTTTGGTTGGGGGGGCCCCTTCGGGGGAGCAGTTCTTC. It yields the protein CASSLVGGAPSGEQFF.

V gene TRBV5-6 combines with J gene TRBJ1-2; 8 bases are shared with TRBD1. The CDR3 sequence is 14 residues long. V lost 5 bases to trimming and J lost 7 bases; unmatched junction nucleotides: 10. Germline V gene data show CDR1 as SGHDT and CDR2 as YYEEEE. The CDR3 DNA reads TGTGCCAGCAGATATTTCGGGGACAGGCCTGGCTACACCTTC. This encodes CASRYFGDRPGYTF. Using reference TRBV5-6 and TRBJ1-2 for the parts outside the CDR3, the full variable domain is DAGVTQSPTHLIKTRGQQVTLRCSPKSGHDTVSWYQQALGQGPQFIFQYYEEEERQRGNFPDRFSGHQFPNYSSELNVNALLLGDSALYLCASRYFGDRPGYTFGSGTRLTVV.

The chain uses TRBV28 and TRBJ1-5; D ambiguous. This CDR3 is built from 11 residues. The germline gives CDR1 MDHEN, CDR2 SYDVKM. V was cut by 8 bases and J by 7 bases, with 9 bases left in between. This CDR3 is CASRSRQPQHF. CDR3 DNA sequence: TGTGCCAGCCGTTCTCGGCAGCCCCAGCATTTT.

The rearrangement joins TRBV9 to TRBJ2-7, with 7 nucleotides matching TRBD1. This CDR3 has 14 amino acids. The germline gives CDR1 SGDLS, CDR2 YYNGEE. The junction had 2 bases not matched to a gene; V was cut back by 0 bases and J by 2 bases. CDR3 DNA sequence: TGTGCCAGCAGCGTAGGGGACAGCCCCTACGAGCAGTACTTC. Amino acid sequence: CASSVGDSPYEQYF.

The chain links TRBV5-4 to TRBJ2-1; no clear D. V dropped 2 bases and J dropped 7 bases, with 7 bases sitting between them. The CDR3 extends over 12 amino acids. CDR1 is SGHNT, CDR2 YYREEE, per germline (reference sequence). The CDR3 region is CASSFFRNEQFF. The CDR3 DNA is TGTGCCAGCAGCTTCTTCAGGAATGAGCAGTTCTTC.

The chain carries TRBV10-3 and TRBJ1-1; no clear D gene. Trimming removed 0 bases from V and 3 bases from J, with 8 bases in between. Germline CDR1 reads ENHRY; CDR2 reads SYGVKD. The CDR3 contains 14 residues. This CDR3 is CAISESRGYTEAFF. The CDR3 region has the DNA TGTGCCATCAGTGAGTCGAGAGGGTACACTGAAGCTTTCTTT.

CDR3 in amino acids: CASSPTGTGCYSNQPQHF. The CDR3 DNA is TGTGCCAGCAGCCCTACCGGGACAGGGTGTTATAGCAATCAGCCCCAGCATTTT. The chain carries TRBV11-3 and TRBJ1-5; 9 positions match TRBD1. Germline trimming cut 5 bases from V and 0 bases from J; bases unmatched to any gene: 11. CDR1 and CDR2 (germline): SGHNT, YENEEA. The CDR3 extends over 18 amino acids.